The 9 T cell receptor beta chains presented below share a single source sample, sequenced in a study of blood T cell repertoires in COVID-19. The table came from immunoSEQ multiplex PCR; TCRdb's copy has only in-frame clones and leaves some out. The sample lists roughly 160,000 clones, approximately 91% occurring once. Sequencing was carried out using peripheral blood. The source of these receptors is a man aged 18 to 29 with acute or convalescent COVID-19.

The V gene is TRBV7-9, the J gene TRBJ2-2; 7 nucleotides align to TRBD2. The V and J ends lost 1 base and 4 bases, in that order; junction bases with no gene match: 3. This CDR3 has 15 residues. Germline V lookup: CDR1 SEHNR, CDR2 FQNEAQ (reference sequence). In nucleotides, the CDR3 is TGTGCCAGCAGCTTAGAGCGGGGACTCACCGGGGAGCTGTTTTTT. Amino acid sequence: CASSLERGLTGELFF.

The chain couples TRBV6-6 to TRBJ2-7, with 8 bases aligning to TRBD2. V lost 6 bases and J lost 5; bases outside the gene matches: 9. Germline assignment: CDR1 MNHNY and CDR2 SVGAGI (reference sequence). This CDR3 has 14 residues. This CDR3 is CASRVLGTSHEQYF. The CDR3 DNA reads as TGTGCCAGCAGGGTCCTGGGGACTAGTCACGAGCAGTACTTC.

The rearrangement uses TRBV3-1 (or the pseudogene TRBV3-2) and TRBJ1-2, with a weak D call TRBD1 (5 bases). This CDR3 spans 14 amino acids. The V and J ends lost 4 bases and 4 bases respectively, with 13 bases between them. The germline CDR1 and CDR2 sequences are LGHDT and YNNKEL (reference sequence). This CDR3 reads CASSRTQGSYGYTF. The CDR3 DNA is TGTGCCAGCAGCCGAACCCAGGGTTCCTATGGCTACACCTTC.

The CDR3 region is CASSQDKGLWGNTIYF. Written as DNA, the CDR3 is TGCGCCAGCAGCCAAGATAAGGGGCTGTGGGGAAACACCATATATTTT. The rearrangement joins TRBV4-1 to TRBJ1-3; D may be TRBD1 (5 bases). This CDR3 comprises 16 residues. V lost 0 bases to trimming and J lost 4 bases, with 13 bases between them. Germline CDR1 reads MGHRA; CDR2 reads YSYEKL.

This sequence joins TRBV5-8 and TRBJ1-2; TRBD1 agrees at 8 bases. The junction had 8 bases not matched to a gene; V was cut back by 2 bases and J by 5 bases. The CDR3 is 15 residues long. From germline, CDR1 is SGHTS and CDR2 YDEGEE. The chain's CDR3 is CASSLTGTGVYGYTF. CDR3 in DNA: TGTGCCAGCAGCTTAACCGGGACAGGCGTTTATGGCTACACCTTC.

For the CDR3, the DNA is TGCGCCAGCAGCTTGGATGGGACTTTCACCTACAATGAGCAGTTCTTC. As protein: CASSLDGTFTYNEQFF. This rearrangement joins TRBV5-1 to TRBJ2-1; tentative D call: TRBD2 (6 bases). CDR3 length equals 16 residues. The V end was cut by 0 bases, the J end by 2 bases, with 12 bases between. The V gene's germline CDR1 is SGHRS and CDR2 YFSETQ.

V and J are TRBV9 and TRBJ1-5, with D maybe TRBD1 (6 bases). The CDR3 runs 14 residues. Germline V gene lookup returns CDR1 SGDLS and CDR2 YYNGEE. V was pared by 4 bases and J by 6 bases, with 14 bases between. CDR3 nucleotide sequence: TGTGCCAGCAGCTCAGTGGGGGGGCTTCAGCCCCAGCATTTT. Protein: CASSSVGGLQPQHF.

The chain employs TRBV5-1 and TRBJ2-3; 7 bases are shared with TRBD2. V was pared by 6 bases and J by 1 base, with 11 bases of the junction left unmatched. In germline, CDR1 is SGHRS, CDR2 YFSETQ. The CDR3 has 16 amino acids. The CDR3: CASNPGSTSGTDTQYF. The CDR3 region has the DNA TGCGCCAGCAATCCGGGAAGCACTAGCGGCACAGATACGCAGTATTTT.

This chain joins TRBV30 and TRBJ2-5; TRBD2 is a possible D gene (5 bases). Per germline, CDR1 GTSNPN and CDR2 SVGIG (reference sequence). The CDR3 totals 15 residues. V lost 0 bases and J 3 bases, leaving 14 bases between the germline ends. The CDR3 region is CAWSVAEGHKETQYF. DNA of the CDR3: TGTGCCTGGAGTGTGGCTGAGGGCCACAAAGAGACCCAGTACTTC.